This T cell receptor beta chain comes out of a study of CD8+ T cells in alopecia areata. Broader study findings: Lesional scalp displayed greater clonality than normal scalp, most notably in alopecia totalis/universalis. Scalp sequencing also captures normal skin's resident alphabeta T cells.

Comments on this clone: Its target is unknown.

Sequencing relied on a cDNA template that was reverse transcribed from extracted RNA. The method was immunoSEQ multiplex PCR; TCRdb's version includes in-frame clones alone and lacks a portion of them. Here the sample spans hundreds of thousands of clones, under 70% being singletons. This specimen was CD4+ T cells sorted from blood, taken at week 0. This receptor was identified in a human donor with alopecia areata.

CDR3 DNA: TGTGCCAGTAGTATCGGACAGGGGCAAGAGACCCAGTACTTC. Its protein product is CASSIGQGQETQYF. The chain has TRBV19 and TRBJ2-5, with 9 bases matching TRBD1. Germline V gene lookup returns CDR1 LNHDA and CDR2 SQIVND (reference sequence). V lost 3 bases to trimming and J lost 2 bases; unmatched junction nucleotides: 1. The CDR3 consists of 14 residues.